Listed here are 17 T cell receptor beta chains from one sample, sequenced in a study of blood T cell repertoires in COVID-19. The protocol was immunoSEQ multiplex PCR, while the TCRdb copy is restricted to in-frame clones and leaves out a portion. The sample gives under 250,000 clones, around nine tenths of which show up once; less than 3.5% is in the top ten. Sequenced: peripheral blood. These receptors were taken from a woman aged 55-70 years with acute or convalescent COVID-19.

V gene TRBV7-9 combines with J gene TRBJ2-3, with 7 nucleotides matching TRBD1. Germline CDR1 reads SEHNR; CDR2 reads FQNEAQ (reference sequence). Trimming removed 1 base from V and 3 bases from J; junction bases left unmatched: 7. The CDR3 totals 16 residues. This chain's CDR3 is CASSLEGTANTDTQYF. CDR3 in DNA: TGTGCCAGCAGCTTAGAGGGGACAGCGAATACAGATACGCAGTATTTT. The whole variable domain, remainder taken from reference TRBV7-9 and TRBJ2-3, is DTGVSQNPRHKITKRGQNVTFRCDPISEHNRLYWYRQTLGQGPEFLTYFQNEAQLEKSRLLSDRFSAERPKGSFSTLEIQRTEQGDSAMYLCASSLEGTANTDTQYFGPGTRLTVL.

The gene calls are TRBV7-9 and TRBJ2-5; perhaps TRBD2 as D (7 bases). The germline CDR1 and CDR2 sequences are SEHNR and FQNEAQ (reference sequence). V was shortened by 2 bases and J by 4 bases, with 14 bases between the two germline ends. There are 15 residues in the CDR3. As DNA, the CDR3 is TGTGCCAGCAGCTTATCGCAGGGGAGGGCAGAGACCCAGTACTTC. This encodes CASSLSQGRAETQYF. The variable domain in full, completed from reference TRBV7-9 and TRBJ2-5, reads DTGVSQNPRHKITKRGQNVTFRCDPISEHNRLYWYRQTLGQGPEFLTYFQNEAQLEKSRLLSDRFSAERPKGSFSTLEIQRTEQGDSAMYLCASSLSQGRAETQYFGPGTRLLVL.

The CDR3 region has the DNA TGTGCCAGCAGTCGAGACAGGGGGCGGAGAGGCTACACCTTC. Residues: CASSRDRGRRGYTF. The V and J genes are TRBV28 and TRBJ1-2; TRBD1 matches at 10 bases. Germline CDR1 reads MDHEN; CDR2 reads SYDVKM. The V segment lost 5 bases and the J segment 8 bases; nucleotides outside the gene matches: 8. The CDR3 is 14 residues long.

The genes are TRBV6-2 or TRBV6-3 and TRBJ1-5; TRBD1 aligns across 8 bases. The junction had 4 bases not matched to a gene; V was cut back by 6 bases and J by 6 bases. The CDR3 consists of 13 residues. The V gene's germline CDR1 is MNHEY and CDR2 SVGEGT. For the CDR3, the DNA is TGTGCCAGCAGCGGACAGGGTGGTCAGCCCCAGCATTTT. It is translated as CASSGQGGQPQHF.

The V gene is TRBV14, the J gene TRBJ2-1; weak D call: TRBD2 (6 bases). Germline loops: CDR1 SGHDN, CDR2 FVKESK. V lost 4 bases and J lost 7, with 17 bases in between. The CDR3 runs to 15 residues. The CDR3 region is CASSLKGGGRNEQFF. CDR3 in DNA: TGTGCCAGCAGCCTTAAAGGTGGGGGGAGAAATGAGCAGTTCTTC.

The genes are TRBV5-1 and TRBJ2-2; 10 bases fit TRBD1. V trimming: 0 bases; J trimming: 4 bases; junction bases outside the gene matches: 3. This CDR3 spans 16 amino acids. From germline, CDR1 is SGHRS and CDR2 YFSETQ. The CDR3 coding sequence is TGCGCCAGCAGCTTGGGGGGACAGGGGATCACCGGGGAGCTGTTTTTT. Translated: CASSLGGQGITGELFF.

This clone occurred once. Here the CDR3 DNA reads TGTGCCAGCAGTTACTCTCCCGGACAGGTGAACACTGAAGCTTTCTTT. Protein sequence: CASSYSPGQVNTEAFF. The V gene is TRBV6-5, the J gene TRBJ1-1; 7 nucleotides align to TRBD1. Germline trimming cut 0 bases from V and 0 bases from J; bases unmatched to any gene: 4. This CDR3 spans 16 amino acids. CDR1 and CDR2 (germline): MNHEY, SVGAGI.

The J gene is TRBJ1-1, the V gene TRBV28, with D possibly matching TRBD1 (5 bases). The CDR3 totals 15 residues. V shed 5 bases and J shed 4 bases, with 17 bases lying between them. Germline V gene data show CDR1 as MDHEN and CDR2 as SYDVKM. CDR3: CASSPTTGSATEAFF. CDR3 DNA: TGTGCCAGCAGTCCCACAACAGGCTCGGCCACTGAAGCTTTCTTT.

The CDR3, as DNA: TGTGCCAGCTCACTACAGGGCCGATATGGCTACACCTTC. This codes for CASSLQGRYGYTF. The V call is TRBV18, the J call TRBJ1-2; TRBD1 might be the D (6 bases). CDR1 KGHSH and CDR2 LQKENI come from the germline V gene. The CDR3 loop spans 13 amino acids. The ends were cut back, 4 bases at V and 5 bases at J, with 11 bases in the middle.

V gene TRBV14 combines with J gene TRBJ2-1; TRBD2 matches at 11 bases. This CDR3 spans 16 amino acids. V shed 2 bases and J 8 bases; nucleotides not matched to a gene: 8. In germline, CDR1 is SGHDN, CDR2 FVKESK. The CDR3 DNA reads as TGTGCCAGCAGCCAACCACCTAGCGGGAGGACGTATGAGCAGTTCTTC. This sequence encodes CASSQPPSGRTYEQFF.

This chain's CDR3 is CASSFRTVAGDTQYF. The DNA of the CDR3 is TGTGCCAGCAGCTTCCGGACAGTCGCAGGAGATACGCAGTATTTT. The chain joins TRBV5-8 to TRBJ2-3; D is possibly TRBD1 (6 bases). The CDR3 loop spans 15 amino acids. The germline gives CDR1 SGHTS, CDR2 YDEGEE. The germline V and J ends were trimmed by 2 bases and 5 bases, with 15 bases remaining between them.

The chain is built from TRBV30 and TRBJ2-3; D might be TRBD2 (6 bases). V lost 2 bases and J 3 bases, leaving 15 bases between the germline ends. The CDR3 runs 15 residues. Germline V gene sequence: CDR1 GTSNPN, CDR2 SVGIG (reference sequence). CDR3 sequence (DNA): TGTGCCTGGAGTAGGGGAGGCGAGGGGACAGATACGCAGTATTTT. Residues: CAWSRGGEGTDTQYF.

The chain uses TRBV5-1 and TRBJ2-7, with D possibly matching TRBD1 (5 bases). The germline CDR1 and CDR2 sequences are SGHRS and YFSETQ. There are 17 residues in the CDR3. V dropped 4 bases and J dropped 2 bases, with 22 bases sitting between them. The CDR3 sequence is CASSLQTVSLMPYEQYF. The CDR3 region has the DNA TGCGCCAGCAGCCTGCAGACAGTCTCTCTAATGCCCTACGAGCAGTACTTC. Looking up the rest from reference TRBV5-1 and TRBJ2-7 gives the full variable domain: KAGVTQTPRYLIKTRGQQVTLSCSPISGHRSVSWYQQTPGQGLQFLFEYFSETQRNKGNFPGRFSGRQFSNSRSEMNVSTLELGDSALYLCASSLQTVSLMPYEQYFGPGTRLTVT.

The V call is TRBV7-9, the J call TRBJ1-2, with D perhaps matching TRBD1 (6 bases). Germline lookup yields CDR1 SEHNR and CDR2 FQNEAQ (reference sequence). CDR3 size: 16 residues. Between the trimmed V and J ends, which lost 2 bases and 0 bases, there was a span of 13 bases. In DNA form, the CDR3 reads TGTGCCAGCAGCTTAAATCCCAGGGGTCCTAACTATGGCTACACCTTC. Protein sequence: CASSLNPRGPNYGYTF.

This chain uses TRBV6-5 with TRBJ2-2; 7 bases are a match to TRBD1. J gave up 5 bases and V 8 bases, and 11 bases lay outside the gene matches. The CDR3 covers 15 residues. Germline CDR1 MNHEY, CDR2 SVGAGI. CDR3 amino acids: CASGSTGASTGELFF. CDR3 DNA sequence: TGTGCCAGCGGATCTACAGGGGCTTCGACCGGGGAGCTGTTTTTT.

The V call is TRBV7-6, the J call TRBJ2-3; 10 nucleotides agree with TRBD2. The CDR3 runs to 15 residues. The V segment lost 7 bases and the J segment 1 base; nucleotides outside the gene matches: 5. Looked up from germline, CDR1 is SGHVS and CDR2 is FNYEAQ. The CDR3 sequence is CASNRGTSGTDTQYF. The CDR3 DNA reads TGTGCCAGCAACCGCGGGACTAGCGGCACAGATACGCAGTATTTT.

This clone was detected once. The DNA of the CDR3 is TGTGCCAGCAGCCAAGGGGGTAGGGGGCAGGTCTACACCTTC. Translation: CASSQGGRGQVYTF. The chain joins TRBV4-2 to TRBJ1-2, with 7 bases identical to TRBD1. There are 14 residues in the CDR3. CDR1 and CDR2 from the germline V gene are LGHNA and YNFKEQ. V dropped 1 base and J dropped 10; count of bases not matched to a gene: 9.